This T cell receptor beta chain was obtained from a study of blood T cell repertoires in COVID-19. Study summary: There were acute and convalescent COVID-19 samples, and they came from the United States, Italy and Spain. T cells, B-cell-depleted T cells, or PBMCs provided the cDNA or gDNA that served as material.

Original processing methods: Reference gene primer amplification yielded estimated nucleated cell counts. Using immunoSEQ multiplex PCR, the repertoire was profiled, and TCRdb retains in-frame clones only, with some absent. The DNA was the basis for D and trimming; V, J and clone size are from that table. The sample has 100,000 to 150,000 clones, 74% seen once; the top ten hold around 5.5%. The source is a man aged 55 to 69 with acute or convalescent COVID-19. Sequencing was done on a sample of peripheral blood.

This chain's CDR3 is CASSSRKQGGDTEAFF. CDR3 coding DNA: TGTGCCAGCAGCTCAAGGAAACAGGGAGGGGACACTGAAGCTTTCTTT. The rearrangement links TRBV7-9 to TRBJ1-1; D perhaps matches TRBD1 (6 bases). This CDR3 comprises 16 residues. The germline V and J ends were trimmed by 4 bases and 3 bases, with 18 bases remaining between them. The germline V gene encodes CDR1 SEHNR and CDR2 FQNEAQ (reference sequence).